This TCR beta chain originates from a study of PD-1 blockade in classical Hodgkin lymphoma (dated by TCRdb to about 2020). Regarding the study in general: Nivolumab dosing was 3 mg/kg intravenously every 2 weeks, continuing until either disease progression or unacceptable toxicity. The study used CyTOF and TCR beta sequencing to define a peripheral blood immune signature of response to PD-1 blockade in classical Hodgkin lymphoma. Here is what the overall study found, with its caveats: Baseline TCR diversity was reported to be lower in newly diagnosed patients than in healthy donors and to be lower still in relapsed/refractory patients. A significant rise by C4D1 was seen in CD4+ but not CD8+ TCR diversity (p=0.0027 vs p=0.16), with the rise being most apparent in complete responders (p=0.02). The study was limited to a single clinical trial cohort, and causes of repertoire differences, possibly disease activity or prior therapy, remained undefined. Trial patients with a complete response had baseline diversity similar to that of newly diagnosed patients, while partial responders and progressors had significantly lower diversity. Diversity was lower in patients who began nivolumab less than 1 year after ASCT, so these patients were left out of later analyses to avoid confounding by immune reconstitution.

According to the study, the label for this sample's time point signals: cycle 1 day 1 (C1D1), immediately before nivolumab initiation. Every trial patient had relapsed following autologous stem cell transplantation, and prior brentuximab vedotin exposure was what differed among cohorts A, B and C. A total of over 55 patients with relapsed/refractory classical Hodgkin lymphoma made up the trial cohort, and each patient's best overall response was complete response, partial response or progressive disease. Single-agent nivolumab was administered to trial patients in the multi-cohort phase II CheckMate 205 trial. An independent review committee assessed best overall response by applying the 2007 International Working Group response criteria. Trial PBMCs were collected just before the start of nivolumab (C1D1) and during therapy at cycle 2 day 1 and cycle 4 day 1. Peripheral blood was collected in 8 mL Vacutainer Cell Preparation Tubes, from which PBMCs were isolated by centrifugation and then cryopreserved.

V loses 3 bases at its end and J loses 2 bases; junction bases beyond the gene matches: 18. Reading from cysteine to phenylalanine, the CDR3 counts 19 amino acids. CDR3 DNA is the only sequence kept; it has 57 bases, read in frame from the first base. CDR1 is given as MDHEN and CDR2 as SYDVKM, both from the germline V gene. As for this clone: Its antigen has not been determined. Base qualities are missing; no much larger clone stands one base away.

Genomic DNA was isolated using the Qiagen DNeasy kit from unsorted PBMCs as well as from negatively selected CD4+ and CD8+ fractions. Amplification of TCR beta CDR3 regions was done by immunoSEQ multiplex PCR with primers that anneal to V and J segments. A synthetic immune receptor repertoire was used to minimize amplification bias, and any remaining bias was removed computationally after sequencing. In the paper's pipeline: Repertoire diversity was quantified as the Shannon entropy index using custom Python scripts. Unsorted, CD4+ and CD8+ repertoires were analyzed separately, except for combined analyses in which CD4+ and CD8+ sequences were merged in silico. A clone counted as expanded when the clone's frequency after treatment rose at least 2-fold relative to C1D1, and clones undetected at baseline were given a pseudocount of 0.5. Clones with 0 or 1 copy at C1D1 were defined as singleton clones, while clones with 2 or more copies were defined as non-singleton clones. By matching protein sequences in sorted samples from the same patient, clones expanded in unsorted samples were annotated as CD4+, CD8+ or unknown. Wilcoxon tests on paired samples were used to test changes in diversity from C1D1 to C4D1. TCRdb re-hosts the immuneACCESS table, in-frame sequences only. Its copies lack some clones; in the studies checked, an unresolved V gene accounts for under half of them, and the cause for the rest is not known. The V and J calls and clone size were taken over from that table, and D and trimming were inferred from the DNA. The sample table contains roughly 42,000 clones; only one count was recorded for approximately 64% of them. Less than 4% of the sample comes from the top ten.

The chain is made from TRBV28 and TRBJ1-1; 7 junctional bases match TRBD1. Specimen: peripheral blood mononuclear cells (PBMCs), collected at baseline. This sequence was found in a human donor with classical Hodgkin lymphoma. CDR3 sequence: CASSLDGRTQYRGNTEAFF. The sequenced DNA: TGTGCCAGCAGTTTGGACGGAAGGACTCAATACAGGGGCAACACTGAAGCTTTCTTT.